The following is a T cell receptor (beta chain) sequence with its context. The sample originates from a study of T-cell reconstitution after alpha-beta-depleted transplantation in children. It was with unique molecular identifiers that the TCRbeta library was prepared. MiXCR, applied by TCRdb to the PCR reads, yields one record per CDR3 protein. The table records 90,000 to 150,000 distinct CDR3 sequences, 23% of them present only once. This receptor was identified in a male patient aged 2 to 9 who had a stem cell transplant for chronic granulomatous disease, so the T cells may come from the graft donor. The sample was PBMCs, mostly from graft donor cells, taken 180 days after TCRalphabeta/CD19-depleted stem cell transplant.

The CDR3 bases are TGCGCCAGCAGCCAAACGGGGGCCGGGGAGCTGTTTTTT. Translated: CASSQTGAGELFF. This chain connects TRBV4-3 to TRBJ2-2; a possible D gene is TRBD2 (6 bases). Germline lookup yields CDR1 LGHNA and CDR2 YSLEER. The V and J ends lost 2 bases and 6 bases respectively, with 7 bases between them. The CDR3 is 13 residues long.